Listed here is a single T cell receptor (beta chain). The antigen remains unidentified. Germline CDR1 KGHDR, CDR2 SFDVKD. The CDR3 is made up of 17 amino acids. The V segment lost 4 bases and the J segment 3 bases; nucleotides outside the gene matches: 10. This sample was included in a study of blood T cells in healthy people across ages. Findings and limits, study-wide: Aged donors had fewer naive CD4+ cells and lower diversity than long-lived donors. For the donors, CMV status was unknown and possibly confounded expanded clonotype changes.

Next came a second PCR, run for about 7 to 11 cycles, which used a sample-barcoded 5' primer along with a J-beta primer mix. Template switching added a 12-random-nucleotide identifier to every cDNA molecule. Via MiXCR, TCRdb re-called the 5' RACE reads, giving one row per CDR3 protein. The sample holds hundreds of thousands of distinct CDR3 sequences, roughly 25% seen once. Every donor provided around 10 milliliters of peripheral blood. These sequences were also reported in another study, on T cells of mothers and their children.

The sequence derives from a boy between 5 and 17 years old in good health. The sequenced sample consisted of blood. V gene TRBV24-1 combines with J gene TRBJ2-2, with 7 positions matching TRBD1. DNA of the CDR3: TGTGCCACCAGTGAAAACAGGGGTGGGTCGTACACCGGGGAGCTGTTTTTT. Its protein is CATSENRGGSYTGELFF.